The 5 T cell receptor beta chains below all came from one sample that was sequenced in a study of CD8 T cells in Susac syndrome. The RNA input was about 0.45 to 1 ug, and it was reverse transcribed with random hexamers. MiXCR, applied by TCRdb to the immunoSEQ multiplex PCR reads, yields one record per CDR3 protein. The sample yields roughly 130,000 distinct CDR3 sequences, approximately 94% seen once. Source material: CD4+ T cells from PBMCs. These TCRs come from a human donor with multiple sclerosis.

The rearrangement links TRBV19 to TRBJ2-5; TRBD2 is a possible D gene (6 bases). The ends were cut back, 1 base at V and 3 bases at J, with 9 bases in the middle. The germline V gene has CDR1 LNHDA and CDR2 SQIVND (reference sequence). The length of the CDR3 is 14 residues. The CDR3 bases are TGTGCCAGTAGTATAGTTGGAGGGAAAGAGACCCAGTACTTC. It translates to CASSIVGGKETQYF.

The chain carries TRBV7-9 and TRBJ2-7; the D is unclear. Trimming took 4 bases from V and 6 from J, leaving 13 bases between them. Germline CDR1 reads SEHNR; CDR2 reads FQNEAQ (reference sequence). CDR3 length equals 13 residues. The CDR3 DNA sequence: TGTGCCAGCAGCTATGGAAGCAGCAGCGAGCAGTACTTC. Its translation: CASSYGSSSEQYF. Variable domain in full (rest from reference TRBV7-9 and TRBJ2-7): DTGVSQNPRHKITKRGQNVTFRCDPISEHNRLYWYRQTLGQGPEFLTYFQNEAQLEKSRLLSDRFSAERPKGSFSTLEIQRTEQGDSAMYLCASSYGSSSEQYFGPGTRLTVT.

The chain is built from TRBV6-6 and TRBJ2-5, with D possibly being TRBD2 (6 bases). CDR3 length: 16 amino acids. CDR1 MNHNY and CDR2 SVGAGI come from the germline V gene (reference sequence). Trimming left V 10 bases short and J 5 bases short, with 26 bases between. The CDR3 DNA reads TGTGCCACCACCCCTACCGGGCGGGGCGGCAGGGAGACCCAGTACTTC. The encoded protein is CATTPTGRGGRETQYF.

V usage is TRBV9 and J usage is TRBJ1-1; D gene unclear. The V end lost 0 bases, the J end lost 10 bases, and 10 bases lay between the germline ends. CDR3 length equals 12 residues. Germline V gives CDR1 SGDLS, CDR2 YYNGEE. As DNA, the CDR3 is TGTGCCAGCAGCGTAGTAGATTCCAGAGCTTTCTTT. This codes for CASSVVDSRAFF.

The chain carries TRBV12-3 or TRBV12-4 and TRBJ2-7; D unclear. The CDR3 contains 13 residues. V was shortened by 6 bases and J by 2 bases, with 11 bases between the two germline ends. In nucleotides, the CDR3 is TGTGCCAGCAGCCTGACATCCCCCTACGAGCAGTACTTC. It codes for CASSLTSPYEQYF.